One and the same sample provided the 18 T cell receptor beta chains below, sequenced in a study of blood T cell repertoires in COVID-19. The data were produced by immunoSEQ multiplex PCR, yet TCRdb's version contains in-frame clones alone and is incomplete. The profile covers roughly 360,000 clones, with roughly 86% appearing a single time and around 1.1% taken by the ten largest. Sequencing used peripheral blood. The receptors derive from a human donor with acute or convalescent COVID-19. The donor label of this sample is uncertain.

This chain uses TRBV6-5 with TRBJ1-1; possibly TRBD1 for D (5 bases). The CDR3 is 13 residues long. Trimming took 6 bases from V and 4 from J, leaving 12 bases between them. CDR1 is MNHEY and CDR2 is SVGAGI in the germline V gene. This CDR3 is CASRVGRGTEAFF. For the CDR3, the DNA is TGTGCCAGCAGGGTAGGAAGGGGCACTGAAGCTTTCTTT.

This clone was found once. The chain has TRBV18 and TRBJ2-1; D is ambiguous. The CDR3 length is 12 residues. Trimming took off 5 bases at V and 7 bases at J, with 9 bases between the two ends. Germline V gene data show CDR1 as KGHSH and CDR2 as LQKENI. CDR3 region: CASSIARNEQFF. The CDR3 nucleotides are TGTGCCAGCTCAATAGCACGGAATGAGCAGTTCTTC.

The J gene is TRBJ1-4, the V gene TRBV5-1, with 12 bases fitting TRBD1. Per the germline V gene, CDR1 is SGHRS and CDR2 is YFSETQ. Trimming at V came to 3 bases and at J to 8 bases, leaving 5 bases not matched to a gene. This CDR3 has 15 amino acids. CDR3 bases: TGCGCCAGCAGCTGGATGGGACAGGGGGCGGAAAAACTGTTTTTT. Translated: CASSWMGQGAEKLFF.

This clone was observed once. The chain uses TRBV7-9 and TRBJ1-1; the match to TRBD1 covers 9 bases. The J segment lost 3 bases and the V segment lost 6 bases, leaving 11 bases of the junction unmatched. CDR1 and CDR2 (germline): SEHNR, FQNEAQ (reference sequence). The CDR3 has 16 amino acids. The DNA of the CDR3 is TGTGCCAGCAGACTGGACAGGGGTGGCTCCCACACTGAAGCTTTCTTT. Translated: CASRLDRGGSHTEAFF.

As to this clone: Other DNA sequences within the sample encode an identical CDR3. V usage is TRBV9 and J usage is TRBJ1-5, with a tentative D call TRBD1 (5 bases). Germline CDR1 is SGDLS and CDR2 is YYNGEE. The CDR3 is 15 residues long. V dropped 2 bases and J dropped 0 bases, with 9 bases sitting between them. The CDR3 coding sequence is TGTGCCAGCAGCGTCGACAGTTATAGCAATCAGCCCCAGCATTTT. Translating gives CASSVDSYSNQPQHF.

The chain is built from TRBV4-1 and TRBJ1-4; D not certain. Per the germline V gene, CDR1 is MGHRA and CDR2 is YSYEKL. The V end was cut by 0 bases, the J end by 0 bases, with 11 bases between. The CDR3 has 17 amino acids. The CDR3: CASSQDIETATNEKLFF. The CDR3 DNA reads as TGCGCCAGCAGCCAAGATATCGAGACTGCAACTAATGAAAAACTGTTTTTT.

The chain has TRBV6-5 and TRBJ1-5, with D possibly matching TRBD1 (5 bases). Germline V gene sequence: CDR1 MNHEY, CDR2 SVGAGI. V was cut by 2 bases and J by 7 bases, with 18 bases left in between. The CDR3 runs to 16 residues. The CDR3 DNA is TGTGCCAGCAGTTACAGCAGACTCGGGGGGGTCCAGCCCCAGCATTTT. Amino acids: CASSYSRLGGVQPQHF.

This clone has just one count. V and J are TRBV6-5 and TRBJ1-1, with D hard to call. The V end lost 8 bases, the J end lost 1 base, and 17 bases lay between the germline ends. Per germline, CDR1 MNHEY and CDR2 SVGAGI. The CDR3 is 15 amino acids. In nucleotides, the CDR3 is TGTGCCAGCCGCCTTTTGGAGGGAACGAACACTGAAGCTTTCTTT. As protein: CASRLLEGTNTEAFF.

The chain joins TRBV7-2 to TRBJ2-7, with D perhaps TRBD1 (5 bases). Germline V gene lookup returns CDR1 SGHTA and CDR2 FQGNSA. Trimming stripped 4 bases from V and 6 bases from J, with 13 bases between. The CDR3 has 13 residues. CDR3 in DNA: TGTGCCAGCAGCTACGCAGGGTTCGGCGAGCAGTACTTC. This gives the protein CASSYAGFGEQYF.

The chain recombines TRBV4-1 with TRBJ1-2; 9 bases are shared with TRBD1. V trimming: 4 bases; J trimming: 1 base; junction bases outside the gene matches: 7. The length of the CDR3 is 16 residues. Germline CDR1 is MGHRA and CDR2 is YSYEKL. Written as DNA, the CDR3 is TGCGCCAGCAGCCCACCCGGACAGGGGAGTAACTATGGCTACACCTTC. As protein: CASSPPGQGSNYGYTF.

The chain joins TRBV4-2 to TRBJ1-5, with 7 bases lining up with TRBD1. Germline V gives CDR1 LGHNA, CDR2 YNFKEQ. V shed 4 bases, J shed 3 bases, and the junction held 6 bases outside the gene matches. The length of the CDR3 is 15 residues. The CDR3 loop is CASSPGTAHNQPQHF. The CDR3 DNA reads as TGTGCCAGCAGCCCGGGGACAGCACACAATCAGCCCCAGCATTTT.

This chain uses TRBV6-2 or TRBV6-3 with TRBJ1-3; D gene uncertain. V shed 6 bases and J shed 0 bases, with 12 bases lying between them. The germline gives CDR1 MNHEY, CDR2 SVGEGT. The CDR3 is 15 residues long. CDR3 DNA: TGTGCCAGCAGCCTACTAGGGAGCTCTGGAAACACCATATATTTT. This translates into CASSLLGSSGNTIYF.

The chain carries TRBV7-9 and TRBJ2-2, with 8 bases identical to TRBD1. The germline V gene has CDR1 SEHNR and CDR2 FQNEAQ (reference sequence). This CDR3 contains 17 residues. V trimming: 11 bases; J trimming: 0 bases; junction bases outside the gene matches: 14. The CDR3 sequence is CAVSGTGPTTNTGELFF. Written as DNA, the CDR3 is TGTGCCGTCTCAGGGACAGGTCCGACGACGAACACCGGGGAGCTGTTTTTT.

V is TRBV2 and J is TRBJ2-7; no clear D. The CDR3 consists of 11 residues. V was pared by 3 bases and J by 3 bases, with 3 bases between. Germline-derived CDR1 and CDR2 are SNHLY and FYNNEI. In DNA, the CDR3 is TGTGCCAGCAGTGACTTCTACGAGCAGTACTTC. This encodes CASSDFYEQYF.

A few counts support this clone. The V call is TRBV5-4, the J call TRBJ2-2; 11 nucleotides agree with TRBD2. The CDR3 runs 15 residues. Germline values: CDR1 SGHNT, CDR2 YYREEE (reference sequence). With V trimmed by 6 bases and J by 6 bases, 7 bases remained unmatched. The CDR3 sequence: CASKVAGGPAGELFF. Written as DNA, the CDR3 is TGTGCCAGCAAGGTAGCGGGAGGGCCCGCCGGGGAGCTGTTTTTT. The full variable domain, its missing parts supplied by reference TRBV5-4 and TRBJ2-2, is ETGVTQSPTHLIKTRGQQVTLRCSSQSGHNTVSWYQQALGQGPQFIFQYYREEENGRGNFPPRFSGLQFPNYSSELNVNALELDDSALYLCASKVAGGPAGELFFGEGSRLTVL.

V is TRBV12-3 or TRBV12-4 and J is TRBJ2-6; D is ambiguous. The CDR3 extends over 13 amino acids. V was trimmed by 6 bases and J by 0 bases, leaving 3 bases between them. The CDR3 sequence: CASSNSGANVLTF. The CDR3 bases are TGTGCCAGCAGCAACTCTGGGGCCAACGTCCTGACTTTC.

The DNA for the CDR3 is TGTGCCAGCAGTGTGGGCCAACTCAACACTGAAGCTTTCTTT. This encodes CASSVGQLNTEAFF. The V and J genes are TRBV2 and TRBJ1-1; D is unclear. V lost 4 bases, J lost 2 bases, and 11 bases lay in between. Per germline, CDR1 SNHLY and CDR2 FYNNEI. This CDR3 has 14 residues.

This clone was observed a single time. CDR3 region: CASSQVSPAGVGGDTQYF. The CDR3, as DNA: TGTGCCAGCAGCCAAGTCTCCCCAGCGGGAGTCGGGGGAGATACGCAGTATTTT. The chain employs TRBV3-1 (or the pseudogene TRBV3-2) and TRBJ2-3, with 8 bases identical to TRBD2. Losses at the gene ends were 1 base for V and 5 bases for J; bases not matched to a gene: 14. Germline V gene lookup returns CDR1 LGHDT and CDR2 YNNKEL (reference sequence). The CDR3 runs to 18 residues.